This T cell receptor (beta chain) is drawn from a study of PD-1 blockade in mismatch repair-deficient tumors. Study overall: Patients had 12 to 13 mismatch repair-deficient cancer types and were previously treated and progressing.

Germline CDR1 MNHEY, CDR2 SMNVEV (reference sequence). The length of the CDR3 is 13 residues. Trimming cost V 2 bases and J 9 bases, with 14 bases left between them. Every patient had mismatch repair deficiency by PCR or immunohistochemistry. Clones were read by immunoSEQ multiplex PCR, and TCRdb kept only the in-frame ones, dropping some. Of some 120,000 clones in the sample, roughly 86% were seen once. V and J are TRBV27 and TRBJ2-7; D not certain. Sequencing used peripheral blood, obtained approximately 71 weeks after starting pembrolizumab. This sequence originates from an adult with mismatch repair-deficient cancer. The CDR3: CASSLRSEAAQYF. The DNA of the CDR3 is TGTGCCAGCAGTTTAAGATCCGAGGCCGCGCAGTACTTC.